The clone carrying this T cell receptor beta chain has just a few counts. Its target is unknown. J lost 2 bases, V lost 11 bases, and 8 bases had no gene match. CDR1 is MGHDK and CDR2 is SYGVNS in the germline V gene. The CDR3 is made up of 13 amino acids. This entry is derived from a study of response to subunit inactivated influenza vaccine. Whole-study findings and limits: That few new T cells are recruited by each seasonal influenza vaccination was the authors' suggestion.

TCRdb re-analysed the RT-PCR reads in MiXCR, keeping a single row per CDR3 protein. The data show around 480,000 distinct CDR3 sequences, with approximately 17% seen just once and less than 4% held by the top ten. The sequences come from CD4+ T cells sorted from PBMCs, collected less than 30 months after vaccination. The chain combines TRBV25-1 with TRBJ2-5, with 7 bases that match TRBD1. The source is a man between 50 and 70 years old who received an inactivated influenza vaccine. This chain's CDR3 is CAGGQAEQETQYF. The CDR3 DNA reads as TGTGCCGGCGGACAGGCCGAACAAGAGACCCAGTACTTC. Using reference TRBV25-1 and TRBJ2-5 for the parts outside the CDR3, the full variable domain is EADIYQTPRYLVIGTGKKITLECSQTMGHDKMYWYQQDPGMELHLIHYSYGVNSTEKGDLSSESTVSRIRTEHFPLTLESARPSHTSQYLCAGGQAEQETQYFGPGTRLLVL.